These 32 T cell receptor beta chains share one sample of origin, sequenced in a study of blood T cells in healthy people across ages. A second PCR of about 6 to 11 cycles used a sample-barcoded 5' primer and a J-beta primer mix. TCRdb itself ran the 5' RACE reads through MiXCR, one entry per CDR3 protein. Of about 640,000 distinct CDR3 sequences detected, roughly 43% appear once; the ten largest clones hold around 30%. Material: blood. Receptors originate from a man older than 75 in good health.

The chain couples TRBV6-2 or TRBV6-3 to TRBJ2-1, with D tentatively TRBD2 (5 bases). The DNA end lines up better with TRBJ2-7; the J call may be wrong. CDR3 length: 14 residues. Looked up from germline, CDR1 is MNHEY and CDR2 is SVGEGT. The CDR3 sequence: CASSQNAGSNEQYF. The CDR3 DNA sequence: TGTGCCAGCAGTCAAAATGCTGGGAGCAATGAGCAGTACTTC.

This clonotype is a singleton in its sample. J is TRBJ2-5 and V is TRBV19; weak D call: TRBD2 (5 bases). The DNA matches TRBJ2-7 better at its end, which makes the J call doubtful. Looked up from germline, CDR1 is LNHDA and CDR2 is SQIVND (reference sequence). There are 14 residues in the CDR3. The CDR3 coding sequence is TGTGCCAGTAGTAATAGCGAGGGCCCCTACGAGCAGTACTTC. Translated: CASSNSEGPYEQYF.

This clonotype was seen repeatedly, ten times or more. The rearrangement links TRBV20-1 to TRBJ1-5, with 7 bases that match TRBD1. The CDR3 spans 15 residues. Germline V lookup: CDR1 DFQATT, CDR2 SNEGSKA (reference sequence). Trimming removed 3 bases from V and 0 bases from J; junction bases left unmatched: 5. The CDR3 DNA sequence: TGCAGTGCTAGCCAGGGGGGTCGTAGCAATCAGCCCCAGCATTTT. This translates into CSASQGGRSNQPQHF.

CDR3 sequence (DNA): TGCGCCAGCAGCTGGACCCCCACCAATGAGCAGTTCTTC. Residues: CASSWTPTNEQFF. J is TRBJ2-1 and V is TRBV5-1; D unclear. Germline V gives CDR1 SGHRS, CDR2 YFSETQ. V lost 3 bases and J lost 6, with 10 bases in between. There are 13 residues in the CDR3.

As DNA, the CDR3 is TGTGCCAGCAAGCAGGTGGACAGACACTACGAGCAGTACTTC. The encoded protein is CASKQVDRHYEQYF. V and J are TRBV21-1 and TRBJ2-5; TRBD1, as called in the table, went unchecked against the DNA. The DNA end is a closer match to TRBJ2-7, so the J assignment may be wrong. TRBV21-1 is annotated as a pseudogene. The length of the CDR3 is 14 residues.

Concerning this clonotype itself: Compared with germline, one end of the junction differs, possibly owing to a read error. The DNA for the CDR3 is TGCGCCAGCAGCTTTGGGGGAACCTACAAGGAGCAGTTCTTC. Residues: CASSFGGTYKEQFF. V gene TRBV5-1 combines with J gene TRBJ2-1; D tentatively fits TRBD1 or TRBD2 (5 bases each). This CDR3 comprises 14 residues. Germline V gene data show CDR1 as SGHRS and CDR2 as YFSETQ.

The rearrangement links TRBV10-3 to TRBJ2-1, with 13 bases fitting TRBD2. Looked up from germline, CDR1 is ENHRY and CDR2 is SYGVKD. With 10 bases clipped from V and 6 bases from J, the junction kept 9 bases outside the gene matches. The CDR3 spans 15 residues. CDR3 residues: CATKPGTSGANEQFF. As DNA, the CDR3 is TGTGCCACCAAGCCCGGGACTAGCGGGGCCAATGAGCAGTTCTTC.

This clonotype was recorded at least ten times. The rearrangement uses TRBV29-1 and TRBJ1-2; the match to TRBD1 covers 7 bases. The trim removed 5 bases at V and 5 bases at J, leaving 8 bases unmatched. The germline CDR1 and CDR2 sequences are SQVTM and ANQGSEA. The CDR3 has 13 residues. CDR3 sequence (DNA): TGCAGCGTTCGACAGGGTATGGAGTATGGCTACACCTTC. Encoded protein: CSVRQGMEYGYTF.

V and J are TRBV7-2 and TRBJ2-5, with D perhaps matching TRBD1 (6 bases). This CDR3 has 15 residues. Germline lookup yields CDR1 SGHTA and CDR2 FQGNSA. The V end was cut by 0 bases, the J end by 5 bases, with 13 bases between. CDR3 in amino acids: CASSLAPGDKETQYF. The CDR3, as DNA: TGTGCCAGCAGCTTAGCGCCAGGGGATAAGGAGACCCAGTACTTC.

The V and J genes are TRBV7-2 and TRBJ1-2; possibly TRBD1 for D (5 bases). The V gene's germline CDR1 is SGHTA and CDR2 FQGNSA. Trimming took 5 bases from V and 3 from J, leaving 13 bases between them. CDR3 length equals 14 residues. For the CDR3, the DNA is TGTGCCAGCAGCGTAGGGGACTTGGACTATGGCTACACCTTC. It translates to CASSVGDLDYGYTF.

The CDR3 nucleotides are TGTGCCAGCAGCTCGAGACAGGGCCACGAGCAGTACTTC. As protein: CASSSRQGHEQYF. V gene TRBV7-8 combines with J gene TRBJ2-7, with TRBD1 matching 7 bases. The V gene's germline CDR1 is SGHVS and CDR2 FQNEAQ. CDR3 length: 13 amino acids. Germline trimming cut 4 bases from V and 5 bases from J; bases unmatched to any gene: 5.

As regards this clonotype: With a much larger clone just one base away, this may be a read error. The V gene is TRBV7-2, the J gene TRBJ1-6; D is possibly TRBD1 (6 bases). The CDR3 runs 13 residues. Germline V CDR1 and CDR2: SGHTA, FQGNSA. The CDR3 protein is CASSFRGNSLLHF. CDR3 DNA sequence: TGTGCCAGCAGCTTCAGGGGTAATTCACTCCTCCACTTT.

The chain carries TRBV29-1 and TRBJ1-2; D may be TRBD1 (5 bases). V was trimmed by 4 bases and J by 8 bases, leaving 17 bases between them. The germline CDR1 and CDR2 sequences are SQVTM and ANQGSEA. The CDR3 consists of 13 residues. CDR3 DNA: TGCAGCGTTGCCGAAGGTGGGGCGGGCGGCTACACCTTC. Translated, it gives CSVAEGGAGGYTF.

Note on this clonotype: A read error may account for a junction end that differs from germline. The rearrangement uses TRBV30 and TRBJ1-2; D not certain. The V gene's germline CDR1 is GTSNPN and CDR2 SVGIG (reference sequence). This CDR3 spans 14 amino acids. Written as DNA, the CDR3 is TGTGCCGGGAGTGGGATTGGGCTTTACTATGGCTACACCTTC. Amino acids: CAGSGIGLYYGYTF.

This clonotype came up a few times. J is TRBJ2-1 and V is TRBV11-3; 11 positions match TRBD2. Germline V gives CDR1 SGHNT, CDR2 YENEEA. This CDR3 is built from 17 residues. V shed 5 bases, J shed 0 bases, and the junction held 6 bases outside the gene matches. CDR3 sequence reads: CASSPGTSGGSYNEQFF. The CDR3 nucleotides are TGTGCCAGCAGCCCAGGGACTAGCGGAGGCTCCTACAATGAGCAGTTCTTC.

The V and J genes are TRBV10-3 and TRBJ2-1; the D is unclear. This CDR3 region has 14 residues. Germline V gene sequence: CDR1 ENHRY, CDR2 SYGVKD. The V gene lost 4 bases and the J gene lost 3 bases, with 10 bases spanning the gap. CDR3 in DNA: TGTGCCATCAGTGCCAGGACGGACTACAATGAGCAGTTCTTC. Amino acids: CAISARTDYNEQFF.

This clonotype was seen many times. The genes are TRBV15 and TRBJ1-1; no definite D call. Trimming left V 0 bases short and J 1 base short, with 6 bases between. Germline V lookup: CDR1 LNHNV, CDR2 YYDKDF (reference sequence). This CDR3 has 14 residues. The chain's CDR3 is CATSRDEANTEAFF. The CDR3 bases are TGTGCCACCAGCAGAGATGAGGCGAACACTGAAGCTTTCTTT.

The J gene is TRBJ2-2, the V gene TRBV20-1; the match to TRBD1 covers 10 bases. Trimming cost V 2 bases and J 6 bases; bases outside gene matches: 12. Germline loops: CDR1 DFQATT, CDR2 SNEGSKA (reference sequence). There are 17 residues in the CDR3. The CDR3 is CSARTAGTGVGAGELFF. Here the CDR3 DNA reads TGCAGTGCTAGAACCGCCGGGACAGGGGTTGGCGCCGGGGAGCTGTTTTTT.

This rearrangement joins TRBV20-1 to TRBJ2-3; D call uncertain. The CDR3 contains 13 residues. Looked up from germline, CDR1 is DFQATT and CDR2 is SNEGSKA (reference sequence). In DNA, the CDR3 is TGCAGCGGATATGACACGCTCGGGCAGACGCAGTATTTT. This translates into CSGYDTLGQTQYF.

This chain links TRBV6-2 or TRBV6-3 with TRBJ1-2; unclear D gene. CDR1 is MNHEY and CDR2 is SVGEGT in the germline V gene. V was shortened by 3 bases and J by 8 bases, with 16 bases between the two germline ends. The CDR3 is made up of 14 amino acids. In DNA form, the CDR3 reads TGTGCCAGCAGTTATCAAATTAAGGGAAACGGCTACACCTTC. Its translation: CASSYQIKGNGYTF.

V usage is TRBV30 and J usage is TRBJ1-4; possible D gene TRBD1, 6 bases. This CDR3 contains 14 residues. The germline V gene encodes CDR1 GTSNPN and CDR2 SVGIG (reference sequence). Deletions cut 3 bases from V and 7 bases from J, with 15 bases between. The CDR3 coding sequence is TGTGCCTGGAGAGTGGGCAGGGGAATTGAAAAACTGTTTTTT. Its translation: CAWRVGRGIEKLFF.

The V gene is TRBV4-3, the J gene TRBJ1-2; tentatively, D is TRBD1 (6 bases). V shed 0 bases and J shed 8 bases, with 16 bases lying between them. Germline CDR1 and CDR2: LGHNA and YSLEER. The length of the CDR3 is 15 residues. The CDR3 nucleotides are TGCGCCAGCAGCCAAGATCTTCGGGCCCAGGGGGGCTACACCTTC. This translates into CASSQDLRAQGGYTF.

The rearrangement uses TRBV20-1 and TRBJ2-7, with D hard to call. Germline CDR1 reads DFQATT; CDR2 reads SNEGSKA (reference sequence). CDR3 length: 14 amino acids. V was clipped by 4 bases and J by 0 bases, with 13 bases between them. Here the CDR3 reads CSAMTPTGSYEQYF. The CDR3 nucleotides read TGCAGTGCTATGACTCCAACTGGCTCCTACGAGCAGTACTTC.

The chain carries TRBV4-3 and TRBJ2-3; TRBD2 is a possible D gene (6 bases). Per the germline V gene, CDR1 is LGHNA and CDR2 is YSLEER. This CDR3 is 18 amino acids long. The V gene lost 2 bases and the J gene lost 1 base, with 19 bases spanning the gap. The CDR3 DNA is TGCGCCAGCAGCCAAACCCGGGGGACTCGATCAGGCACAGATACGCAGTATTTT. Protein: CASSQTRGTRSGTDTQYF.

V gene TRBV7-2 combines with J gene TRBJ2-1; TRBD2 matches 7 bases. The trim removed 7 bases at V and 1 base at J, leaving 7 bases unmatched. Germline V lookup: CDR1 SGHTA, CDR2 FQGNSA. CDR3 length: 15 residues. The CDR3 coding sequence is TGTGCCAGCAACTTGTCCGGGGGGTCCTACAATGAGCAGTTCTTC. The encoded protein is CASNLSGGSYNEQFF. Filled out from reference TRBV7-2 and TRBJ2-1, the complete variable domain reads GAGVSQSPSNKVTEKGKDVELRCDPISGHTALYWYRQSLGQGLEFLIYFQGNSAPDKSGLPSDRFSAERTGGSVSTLTIQRTQQEDSAVYLCASNLSGGSYNEQFFGPGTRLTVL.

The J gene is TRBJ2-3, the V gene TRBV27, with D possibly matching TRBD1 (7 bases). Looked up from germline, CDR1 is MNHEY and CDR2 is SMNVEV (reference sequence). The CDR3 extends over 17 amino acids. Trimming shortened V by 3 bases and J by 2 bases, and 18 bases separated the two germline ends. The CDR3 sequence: CASSLVSAGTDTDTQYF. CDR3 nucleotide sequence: TGTGCCAGCAGTTTGGTCAGTGCGGGGACAGACACAGATACGCAGTATTTT.

The chain's CDR3 is CASSVVGAGYTGELFF. The CDR3 DNA sequence: TGTGCCAGCAGCGTAGTCGGTGCTGGGTACACCGGGGAGCTGTTTTTT. This chain uses TRBV9 with TRBJ2-2; D is undetermined. The CDR3 spans 16 residues. The germline V gene has CDR1 SGDLS and CDR2 YYNGEE. The V end was cut by 0 bases, the J end by 3 bases, with 12 bases between.

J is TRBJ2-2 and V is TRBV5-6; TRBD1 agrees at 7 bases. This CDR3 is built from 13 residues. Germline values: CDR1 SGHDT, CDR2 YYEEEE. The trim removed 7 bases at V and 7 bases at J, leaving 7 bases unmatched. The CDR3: CASGRQGFGELFF. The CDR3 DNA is TGTGCCAGCGGACGACAGGGATTCGGGGAGCTGTTTTTT.

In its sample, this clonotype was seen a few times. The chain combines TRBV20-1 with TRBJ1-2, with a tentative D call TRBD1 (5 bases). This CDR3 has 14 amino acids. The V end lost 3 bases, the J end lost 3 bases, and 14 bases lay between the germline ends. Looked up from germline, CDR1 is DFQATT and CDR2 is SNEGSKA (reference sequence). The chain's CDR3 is CSASPVGVDYGYTF. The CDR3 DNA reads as TGCAGTGCTAGTCCGGTAGGGGTTGACTATGGCTACACCTTC.

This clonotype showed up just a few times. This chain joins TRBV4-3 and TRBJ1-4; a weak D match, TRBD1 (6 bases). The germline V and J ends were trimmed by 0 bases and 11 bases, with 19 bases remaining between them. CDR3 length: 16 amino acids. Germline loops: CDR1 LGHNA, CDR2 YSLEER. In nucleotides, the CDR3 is TGCGCCAGCAGCCAAGAATTACAGGGCAGTAAGGGTAAACTGTTTTTT. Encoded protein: CASSQELQGSKGKLFF.

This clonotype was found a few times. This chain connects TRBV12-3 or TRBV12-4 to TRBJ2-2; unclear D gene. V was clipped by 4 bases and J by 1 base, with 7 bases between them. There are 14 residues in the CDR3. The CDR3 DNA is TGTGCCAGCAGTTCTTCCTTGAACACCGGGGAGCTGTTTTTT. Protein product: CASSSSLNTGELFF.

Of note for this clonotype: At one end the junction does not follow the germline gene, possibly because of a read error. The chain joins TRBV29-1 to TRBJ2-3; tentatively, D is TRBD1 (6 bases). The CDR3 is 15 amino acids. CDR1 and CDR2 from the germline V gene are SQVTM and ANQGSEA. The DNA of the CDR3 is TGCAGCGTTGAAGAAGGGGCCAGGGGCACAGATATGCAGTATTTT. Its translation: CSVEEGARGTDMQYF.